What follows are 18 T cell receptor beta chains derived from one specimen sequenced in a study of OX40 agonist ivuxolimab in advanced cancers. The method was immunoSEQ multiplex PCR; TCRdb's version includes in-frame clones alone and lacks a portion of them. The table has 50,000 to 75,000 clones, roughly 91% seen once. This material consisted of CD4+ or CD8+ T cells sorted from blood, taken in a trial of the OX40 agonist ivuxolimab. The receptors originated from an adult with an advanced solid tumor such as melanoma, head and neck, liver or kidney cancer.

The chain couples TRBV5-5 to TRBJ1-5; the D gene is possibly TRBD1 (6 bases). The V end was cut by 4 bases, the J end by 0 bases, with 11 bases between. Germline values: CDR1 SGHKS, CDR2 YYEKEE (reference sequence). This CDR3 is 15 amino acids long. The chain's CDR3 is CASSPGANSNQPQHF. CDR3 in DNA: TGTGCCAGCAGCCCAGGGGCGAATAGCAATCAGCCCCAGCATTTT.

The chain carries TRBV7-2 and TRBJ1-4; D call uncertain. Looked up from germline, CDR1 is SGHTA and CDR2 is FQGNSA. V was cut by 3 bases and J by 3 bases, with 17 bases left in between. CDR3 length: 17 residues. In DNA form, the CDR3 reads TGTGCCAGCAGCTTTCCCACGTTAAGAGGACCTAATGAAAAACTGTTTTTT. This codes for CASSFPTLRGPNEKLFF. Looking up the rest from reference TRBV7-2 and TRBJ1-4 gives the full variable domain: GAGVSQSPSNKVTEKGKDVELRCDPISGHTALYWYRQSLGQGLEFLIYFQGNSAPDKSGLPSDRFSAERTGGSVSTLTIQRTQQEDSAVYLCASSFPTLRGPNEKLFFGSGTQLSVL.

V is TRBV6-6 and J is TRBJ1-3; D is undetermined. V lost 6 bases to trimming and J lost 0 bases, with 12 bases between them. The CDR3 runs 15 residues. Germline loops: CDR1 MNHNY, CDR2 SVGAGI (reference sequence). The CDR3 DNA sequence: TGTGCCAGCAGATTTTCTGGCTCCTCTGGAAACACCATATATTTT. Translating it yields CASRFSGSSGNTIYF.

V and J are TRBV7-8 and TRBJ2-7, with TRBD1 as a possible D gene (6 bases). The germline gives CDR1 SGHVS, CDR2 FQNEAQ. The CDR3 runs to 15 residues. V lost 1 base to trimming and J lost 6 bases, with 16 bases between them. The CDR3 DNA reads TGTGCCAGCAGCTTAGATGGACAGACCAGGGGCGAGCAGTACTTC. Protein product: CASSLDGQTRGEQYF.

V and J are TRBV7-9 and TRBJ1-5; maybe TRBD1 (5 bases). This CDR3 region has 14 residues. With 1 base removed from V and 9 bases from J, the gap between germline ends came to 13 bases. Germline V gene sequence: CDR1 SEHNR, CDR2 FQNEAQ (reference sequence). This chain's CDR3 is CASSLDSGQGPQHF. The CDR3 DNA follows: TGTGCCAGCAGCTTAGACTCAGGGCAGGGGCCCCAGCATTTT. Drawing the rest from reference TRBV7-9 and TRBJ1-5, the complete variable domain is DTGVSQNPRHKITKRGQNVTFRCDPISEHNRLYWYRQTLGQGPEFLTYFQNEAQLEKSRLLSDRFSAERPKGSFSTLEIQRTEQGDSAMYLCASSLDSGQGPQHFGDGTRLSIL.

The chain joins TRBV30 to TRBJ2-1; 13 positions match TRBD2. V shed 3 bases and J 4 bases; nucleotides not matched to a gene: 9. From germline, CDR1 is GTSNPN and CDR2 SVGIG (reference sequence). The CDR3 has 17 residues. CDR3 DNA sequence: TGTGCCTGGAGAGCGTTTACGGGACTAGCGGGGTACAATGAGCAGTTCTTC. This codes for CAWRAFTGLAGYNEQFF.

The V and J genes are TRBV6-5 and TRBJ1-1; D not resolved. The CDR3 contains 14 residues. Trimming took 7 bases from V and 1 from J, leaving 13 bases between them. Germline CDR1 MNHEY, CDR2 SVGAGI. The CDR3 loop is CASTQLAGNTEAFF. CDR3 coding DNA: TGTGCCAGCACACAGTTGGCAGGGAACACTGAAGCTTTCTTT.

This chain joins TRBV9 and TRBJ2-3, with 8 bases fitting TRBD2. With V trimmed by 0 bases and J by 5 bases, 11 bases remained unmatched. Germline CDR1 and CDR2: SGDLS and YYNGEE. The CDR3 has 17 amino acids. CDR3 in amino acids: CASSVGAGGGPEDTQYF. The CDR3 nucleotides are TGTGCCAGCAGCGTAGGTGCTGGCGGGGGGCCGGAAGATACGCAGTATTTT.

This chain connects TRBV19 to TRBJ2-1; TRBD1 matches 8 bases. CDR1 and CDR2 (germline): LNHDA, SQIVND (reference sequence). The J segment lost 7 bases and the V segment lost 5 bases, leaving 13 bases of the junction unmatched. This CDR3 region has 16 residues. Here the CDR3 DNA reads TGTGCCAGTAGTCCCAGGGGGCCTGGGGGAACTAATGAGCAGTTCTTC. This gives the protein CASSPRGPGGTNEQFF.

This rearrangement joins TRBV27 to TRBJ2-7, with a possible D match to TRBD1 (6 bases). CDR1 is MNHEY, CDR2 SMNVEV, per germline (reference sequence). CDR3 length: 15 residues. Trimming took off 1 base at V and 1 base at J, with 11 bases between the two ends. This chain's CDR3 is CASSLYWGRSYEQYF. CDR3 bases: TGTGCCAGCAGTTTATATTGGGGGCGGTCCTACGAGCAGTACTTC.

The rearrangement links TRBV29-1 to TRBJ1-2, with D unclear. Germline V lookup: CDR1 SQVTM, CDR2 ANQGSEA. With 3 bases removed from V and 7 bases from J, the gap between germline ends came to 9 bases. The CDR3 has 11 amino acids. Written as DNA, the CDR3 is TGCAGCGTTGAGTCTCGGGGTGGCTACACCTTC. Translating it yields CSVESRGGYTF.

The rearrangement uses TRBV7-9 and TRBJ1-6; D possibly corresponds to TRBD1 (5 bases). Germline lookup yields CDR1 SEHNR and CDR2 FQNEAQ (reference sequence). The CDR3 is 14 residues long. Trimming pared 5 bases from V and 10 bases from J, leaving 15 bases between. CDR3 nucleotides: TGTGCCAGCAGCGGAACAGGAAAAGGGTCACCCCTCCACTTT. Translation gives CASSGTGKGSPLHF.

The V gene is TRBV6-1, the J gene TRBJ1-5; D is possibly TRBD1 (6 bases). The CDR3 has 17 amino acids. Germline values: CDR1 MNHNS, CDR2 SASEGT. V was clipped by 2 bases and J by 7 bases, with 21 bases between them. The CDR3 DNA sequence: TGTGCCAGCAGTGAATCGGTACTGGGGGGGCTAGGACAGCCCCAGCATTTT. Translated: CASSESVLGGLGQPQHF.

The chain carries TRBV6-1 and TRBJ2-3; D gene uncertain. This CDR3 is built from 12 residues. V lost 0 bases, J lost 7 bases, and 5 bases lay in between. CDR1 and CDR2 (germline): MNHNS, SASEGT. Here the CDR3 DNA reads TGTGCCAGCAGTGAAGCTCTATATACGCAGTATTTT. Protein sequence: CASSEALYTQYF.

This chain links TRBV6-1 with TRBJ2-3, with 7 bases lining up with TRBD2. Trimming took 5 bases from V and 4 from J; bases not matched to a gene: 6. The CDR3 totals 14 residues. The germline V gene encodes CDR1 MNHNS and CDR2 SASEGT. The CDR3 loop is CASSRDYGPDTQYF. The CDR3 nucleotides are TGTGCCAGCAGTAGGGACTACGGGCCAGATACGCAGTATTTT.

The gene calls are TRBV9 and TRBJ2-3, with 8 bases lining up with TRBD2. The CDR3 totals 14 residues. Germline V lookup: CDR1 SGDLS, CDR2 YYNGEE. The V and J ends lost 5 bases and 0 bases, in that order; junction bases with no gene match: 2. The CDR3: CASSRGGSTDTQYF. In DNA, the CDR3 is TGTGCCAGCAGTCGGGGGGGTAGCACAGATACGCAGTATTTT.

The rearrangement joins TRBV2 to TRBJ1-2; D perhaps matches TRBD1 (5 bases). With 9 bases removed from V and 1 base from J, the gap between germline ends came to 15 bases. This CDR3 spans 14 amino acids. Per germline, CDR1 SNHLY and CDR2 FYNNEI. The CDR3 protein is CASRTPMVNYGYTF. The CDR3 bases are TGTGCCAGTCGGACACCTATGGTTAACTATGGCTACACCTTC.

J is TRBJ2-3 and V is TRBV5-1; 10 bases line up with TRBD2. The CDR3 extends over 16 amino acids. Germline V gene lookup returns CDR1 SGHRS and CDR2 YFSETQ. The V segment lost 4 bases and the J segment 0 bases; nucleotides outside the gene matches: 5. Here the CDR3 DNA reads TGCGCCAGCAGCCCAGGGACTAGCGCTAGCACAGATACGCAGTATTTT. It is translated as CASSPGTSASTDTQYF. The whole variable domain, filled in from reference TRBV5-1 and TRBJ2-3, reads KAGVTQTPRYLIKTRGQQVTLSCSPISGHRSVSWYQQTPGQGLQFLFEYFSETQRNKGNFPGRFSGRQFSNSRSEMNVSTLELGDSALYLCASSPGTSASTDTQYFGPGTRLTVL.